Included here is one T cell receptor beta chain sequence, with context. Profiling relied on immunoSEQ multiplex PCR, and the TCRdb table lists in-frame clones only, not all of them. The sample contains over 150,000 clones, roughly nine tenths of which appear only once. These data originate in a study of blood T cell repertoires in COVID-19. Study in general: The samples span acute and convalescent COVID-19 from the United States, Italy and Spain. In each case, the material was cDNA or gDNA derived from T cells, B-cell-depleted T cells, or PBMCs.

The germline V and J ends were trimmed by 4 bases and 0 bases, with 9 bases remaining between them. This CDR3 spans 14 amino acids. In germline, CDR1 is SQVTM, CDR2 ANQGSEA. The receptor's source is a man in his thirties or forties with acute or convalescent COVID-19. Sequencing input: peripheral blood. This chain uses TRBV29-1 with TRBJ2-2; D unresolved. CDR3 in amino acids: CSVGGQPNTGELFF. Written as DNA, the CDR3 is TGCAGCGTTGGTGGGCAGCCGAACACCGGGGAGCTGTTTTTT.